Reported below is one T cell receptor beta chain. Original data processing: Nucleated cell counts were estimated from reference gene primer amplification. Method: immunoSEQ multiplex PCR; TCRdb's copy keeps in-frame clones and lacks some. V and J calls and clone size are those listed in that table; D and trimming were worked out from the DNA. The sample records 50,000 to 55,000 clones, just under 90% being singletons. The data were obtained in a study of blood T cell repertoires in COVID-19. About the research overall: The United States, Italy and Spain provided the acute and convalescent COVID-19 samples. From T cells, B-cell-depleted T cells, or PBMCs came the material, which was cDNA or gDNA.

Trimming cost V 6 bases and J 7 bases; bases outside gene matches: 13. Germline CDR1 MNHEY, CDR2 SMNVEV (reference sequence). This CDR3 comprises 15 residues. The receptor comes from a man in his forties or fifties with acute or convalescent COVID-19. Specimen: peripheral blood. The V gene is TRBV27, the J gene TRBJ1-2; 8 bases are a match to TRBD1. The chain's CDR3 is CASSRQGAGELGYTF. The CDR3 DNA is TGTGCCAGCAGCCGCCAGGGGGCAGGGGAGCTTGGCTACACCTTC.